The T cell receptor beta chain under discussion was sequenced for a study of T cell repertoires in cytomegalovirus infection (dated by TCRdb to between 2017 and 2020). With regard to the full study: Donor HLA type was relevant to the analysis, because carriage of CMV infection together with the matching HLA type was indicated by public TCR beta signatures. The study at large found these results: In both this cohort and an independent cohort of 352 donors, the cumulative frequency of public TCR beta family members distinguished carriers of CMV infection plus the relevant HLA type. The ex vivo response was dominated by HLA-C-restricted CMV-specific TCR beta clonotypes, and the single most frequent clonotype in two of eight donors was supplied by these HLA-C-restricted clonotypes.

Via the germline V gene, CDR1 is KGHSH and CDR2 LQKENI. Counted from cysteine to phenylalanine, this CDR3 has 17 amino acids. The DNA shown is the 51-base CDR3, in frame from base 1. The junction shows trimming of 5 bases on V and 1 base on J, and the gene matches do not reach 11 bases of it. For sequencing, an Illumina HiSeq 1500 was employed. TCRdb handled the public reads itself, with Q25 trimming in fastp and clone calling in MiXCR, and kept productive beta chains. CDR3 protein sequences are deduplicated, and each keeps its most common genes and DNA. The sample has about 190,000 distinct CDR3 sequences on record, 25% to 30% of them singletons. 31% of the sample is taken by the ten largest. This clonotype was seen only a few times. Its antigen remains unidentified. Base qualities are not provided; no much larger clone lies one nucleotide away.

The rearrangement combines TRBV18 with TRBJ1-3; 7 bases in the middle match TRBD1. The clonotype comes from a human donor in good health (CMV status not recorded). Some clones in this sample may be carry-over from other donors' samples. Sequenced input: PBMCs. At the DNA level, the sequence is TGTGCCAGCTCATTCTTGACAGGGCTCGATTCTGGAAACACCATATATTTT. It specifies CASSFLTGLDSGNTIYF.